This T cell receptor beta chain was recorded in a study of shared clonotypes between healthy human individuals. This CDR3 is 15 amino acids long. After removal of 5 bases from V and 7 bases from J, the junction contained 9 bases not matched to a gene. CDR1 is SGHKS and CDR2 is YYEKEE in the germline V gene (reference sequence). This clone was seen just once. Generated by immunoSEQ multiplex PCR, the TCRdb table keeps only in-frame clones and is missing some. The table lists a few hundred thousand clones, over 70% of them singletons, with about 9.4% in the top ten. The genes are TRBV5-5 and TRBJ2-2; TRBD2 matches at 9 bases. The source is a man aged 25 to 45 in good health. Sample: memory CD4+ T cells sorted from blood. Subset specified: CD45RA-negative fraction. The CDR3 sequence: CASSSGTSPFGELFF. CDR3 sequence (DNA): TGTGCCAGCAGTTCCGGGACTAGCCCGTTCGGGGAGCTGTTTTTT.